This T cell receptor beta chain is from a study of blood T cell repertoires in COVID-19. Authors' analysis steps: Cell counts per sample came from amplifying reference gene primers. Using immunoSEQ multiplex PCR, the repertoire was profiled, and TCRdb retains in-frame clones only, with some absent. That table gives V, J and clone size, and the DNA gave D and trimming. The table has a few hundred thousand clones, approximately 83% seen once. The participants were between about 18 and 90 years old and came from 24 US areas. Germline V gene lookup returns CDR1 MNHEY and CDR2 SVGEGT. J lost 6 bases, V lost 5 bases, and 10 bases had no gene match. The CDR3 sequence is 15 residues long.

This chain uses TRBV6-2 or TRBV6-3 with TRBJ2-1; 7 bases align to TRBD2. The clonotype was recovered from a man aged 50 to 60 who had recovered from COVID-19. The sample consisted of PBMCs or T cells enriched from blood (not recorded which). CDR3 protein: CASSRSGIPANEQFF. For the CDR3, the DNA is TGTGCCAGCAGTAGGAGCGGGATTCCGGCCAATGAGCAGTTCTTC.